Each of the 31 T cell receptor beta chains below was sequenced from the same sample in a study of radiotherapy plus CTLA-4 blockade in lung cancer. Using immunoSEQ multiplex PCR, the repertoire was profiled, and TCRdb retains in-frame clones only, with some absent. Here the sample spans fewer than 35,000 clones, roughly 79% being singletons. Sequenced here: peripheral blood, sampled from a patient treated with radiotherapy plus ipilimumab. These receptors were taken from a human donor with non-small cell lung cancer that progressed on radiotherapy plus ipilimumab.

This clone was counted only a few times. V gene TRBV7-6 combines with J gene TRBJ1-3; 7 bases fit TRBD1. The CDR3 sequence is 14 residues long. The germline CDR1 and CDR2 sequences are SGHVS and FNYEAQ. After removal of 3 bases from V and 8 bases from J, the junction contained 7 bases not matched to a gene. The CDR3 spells CASSLTGRADTIYF. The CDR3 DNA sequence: TGTGCCAGCAGCTTGACAGGGAGGGCAGACACCATATATTTT.

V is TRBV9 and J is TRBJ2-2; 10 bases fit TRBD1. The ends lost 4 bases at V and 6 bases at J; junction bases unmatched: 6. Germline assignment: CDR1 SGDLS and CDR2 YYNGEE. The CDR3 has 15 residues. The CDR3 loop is CASSPGQGVAGELFF. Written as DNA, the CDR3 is TGTGCCAGCAGCCCAGGACAGGGGGTCGCCGGGGAGCTGTTTTTT.

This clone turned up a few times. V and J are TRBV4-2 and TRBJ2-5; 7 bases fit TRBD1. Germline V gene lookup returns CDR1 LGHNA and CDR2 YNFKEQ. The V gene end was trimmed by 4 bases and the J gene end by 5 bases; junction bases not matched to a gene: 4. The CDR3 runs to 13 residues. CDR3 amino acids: CASSPQGSETQYF. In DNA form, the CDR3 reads TGTGCCAGCAGCCCACAGGGGTCGGAGACCCAGTACTTC.

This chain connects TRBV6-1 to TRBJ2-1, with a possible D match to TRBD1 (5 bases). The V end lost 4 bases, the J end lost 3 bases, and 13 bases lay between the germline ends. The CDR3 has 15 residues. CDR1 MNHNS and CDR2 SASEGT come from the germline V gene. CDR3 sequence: CASSADSPIYNEQFF. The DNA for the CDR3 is TGTGCCAGCAGTGCCGACAGCCCTATCTACAATGAGCAGTTCTTC.

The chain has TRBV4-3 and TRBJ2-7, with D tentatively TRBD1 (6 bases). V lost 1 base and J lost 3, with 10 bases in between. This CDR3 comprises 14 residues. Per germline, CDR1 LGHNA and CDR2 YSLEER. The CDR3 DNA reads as TGCGCCAGCAGCCAAGGTGGCAGGGGCTACGAGCAGTACTTC. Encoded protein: CASSQGGRGYEQYF.

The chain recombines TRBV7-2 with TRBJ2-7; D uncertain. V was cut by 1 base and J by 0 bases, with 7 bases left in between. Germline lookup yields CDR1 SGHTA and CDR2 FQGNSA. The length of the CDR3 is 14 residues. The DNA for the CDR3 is TGTGCCAGCAGCTTAGATCCGAGCTCCTACGAGCAGTACTTC. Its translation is CASSLDPSSYEQYF.

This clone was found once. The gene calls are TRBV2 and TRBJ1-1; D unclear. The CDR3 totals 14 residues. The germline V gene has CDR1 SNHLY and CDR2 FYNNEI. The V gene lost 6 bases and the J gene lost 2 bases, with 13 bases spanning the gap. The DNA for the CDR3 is TGTGCCAGCAGCGCAAGGTTTTTTAACACTGAAGCTTTCTTT. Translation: CASSARFFNTEAFF.

CDR3 coding DNA: TGTGCCTGGACCCAAGGGGGAACTGGAAACACCATATATTTT. It codes for CAWTQGGTGNTIYF. The chain employs TRBV30 and TRBJ1-3, with D possibly being TRBD1 (6 bases). This CDR3 spans 14 amino acids. Germline V CDR1 and CDR2: GTSNPN, SVGIG (reference sequence). Trimming removed 4 bases at V and 2 bases at J, with 12 bases between.

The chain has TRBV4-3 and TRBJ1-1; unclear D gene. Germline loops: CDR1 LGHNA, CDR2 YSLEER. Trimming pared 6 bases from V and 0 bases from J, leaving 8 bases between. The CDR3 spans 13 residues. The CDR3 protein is CASSWQVNTEAFF. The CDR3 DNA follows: TGCGCCAGCAGTTGGCAGGTGAACACTGAAGCTTTCTTT.

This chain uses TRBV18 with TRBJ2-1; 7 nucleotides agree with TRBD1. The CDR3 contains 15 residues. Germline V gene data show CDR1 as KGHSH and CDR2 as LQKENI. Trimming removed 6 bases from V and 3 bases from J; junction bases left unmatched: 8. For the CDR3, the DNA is TGTGCCAGCTCCCTCCGGACAGGAGACTACAATGAGCAGTTCTTC. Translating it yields CASSLRTGDYNEQFF.

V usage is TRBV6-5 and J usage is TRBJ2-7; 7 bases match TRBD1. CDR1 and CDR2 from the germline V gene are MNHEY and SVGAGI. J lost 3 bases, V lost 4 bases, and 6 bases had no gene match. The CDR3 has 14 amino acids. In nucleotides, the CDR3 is TGTGCCAGCAGTTTCCTGGGACAGAGCTACGAGCAGTACTTC. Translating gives CASSFLGQSYEQYF.

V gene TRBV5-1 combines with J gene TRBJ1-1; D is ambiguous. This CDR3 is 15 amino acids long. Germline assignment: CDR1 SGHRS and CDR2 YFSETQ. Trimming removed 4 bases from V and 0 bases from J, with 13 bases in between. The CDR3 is CASSTDGIMNTEAFF. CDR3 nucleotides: TGCGCCAGCAGCACAGACGGGATCATGAACACTGAAGCTTTCTTT.

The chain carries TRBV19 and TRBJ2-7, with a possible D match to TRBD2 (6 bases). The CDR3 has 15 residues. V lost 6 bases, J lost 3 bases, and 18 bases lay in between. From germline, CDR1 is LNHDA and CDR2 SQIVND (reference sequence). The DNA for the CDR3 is TGTGCCAGTAGCGCCGCGGGGCAGAAAAACTACGAGCAGTACTTC. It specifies CASSAAGQKNYEQYF.

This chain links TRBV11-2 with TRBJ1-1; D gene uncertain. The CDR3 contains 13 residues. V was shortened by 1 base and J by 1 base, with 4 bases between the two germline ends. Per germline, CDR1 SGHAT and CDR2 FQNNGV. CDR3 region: CASSLGSNTEAFF. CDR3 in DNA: TGTGCCAGCAGCTTAGGGTCGAACACTGAAGCTTTCTTT.

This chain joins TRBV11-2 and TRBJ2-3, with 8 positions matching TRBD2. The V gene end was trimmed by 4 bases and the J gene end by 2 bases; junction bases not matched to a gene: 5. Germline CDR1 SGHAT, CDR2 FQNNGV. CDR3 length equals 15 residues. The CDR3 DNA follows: TGTGCCAGCAGCTCCCTCGGGGGGGCCACAGATACGCAGTATTTT. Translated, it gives CASSSLGGATDTQYF.

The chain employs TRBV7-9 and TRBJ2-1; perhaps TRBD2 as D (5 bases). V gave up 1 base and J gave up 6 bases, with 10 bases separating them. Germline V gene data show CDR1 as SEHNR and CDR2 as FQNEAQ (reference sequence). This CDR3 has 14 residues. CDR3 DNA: TGTGCCAGCAGCTTAGGGGTCCGGGGCAATGAGCAGTTCTTC. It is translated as CASSLGVRGNEQFF.

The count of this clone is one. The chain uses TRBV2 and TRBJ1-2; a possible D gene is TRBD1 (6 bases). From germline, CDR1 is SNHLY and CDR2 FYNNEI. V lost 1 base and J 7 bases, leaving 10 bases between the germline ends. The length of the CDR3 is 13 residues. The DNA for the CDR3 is TGTGCCAGCAGTGAAGAGGGGGTGAGTGGCTACACCTTC. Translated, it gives CASSEEGVSGYTF.

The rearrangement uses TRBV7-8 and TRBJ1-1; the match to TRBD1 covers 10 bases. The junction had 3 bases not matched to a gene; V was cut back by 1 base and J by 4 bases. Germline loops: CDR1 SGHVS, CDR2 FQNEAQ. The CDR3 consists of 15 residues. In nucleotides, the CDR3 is TGTGCCAGCAGCTTAGTGGGGACAGGGGCCACTGAAGCTTTCTTT. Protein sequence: CASSLVGTGATEAFF.

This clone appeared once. CDR3 coding DNA: TGTGCCAGCAGTTTATTAGGGGATCAGCCCCAGCATTTT. Translating gives CASSLLGDQPQHF. The chain employs TRBV28 and TRBJ1-5; possible D gene TRBD1, 5 bases. The V gene's germline CDR1 is MDHEN and CDR2 SYDVKM. The CDR3 runs to 13 residues. Between the trimmed V and J ends, which lost 1 base and 5 bases, there was a span of 6 bases.

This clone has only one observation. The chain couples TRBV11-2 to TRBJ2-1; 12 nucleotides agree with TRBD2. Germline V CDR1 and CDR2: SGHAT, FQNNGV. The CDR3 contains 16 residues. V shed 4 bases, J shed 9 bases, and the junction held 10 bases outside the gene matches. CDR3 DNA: TGTGCCAGCAGCTATTTTTCTAGCGGGAGGGTCGGTGAGCAGTTCTTC. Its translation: CASSYFSSGRVGEQFF.

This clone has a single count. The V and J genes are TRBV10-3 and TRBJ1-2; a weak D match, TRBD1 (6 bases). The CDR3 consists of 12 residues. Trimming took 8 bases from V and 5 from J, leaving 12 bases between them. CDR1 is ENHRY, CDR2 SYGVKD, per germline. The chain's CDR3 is CAIGGQMYGYTF. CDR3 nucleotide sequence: TGTGCCATCGGTGGACAGATGTATGGCTACACCTTC.

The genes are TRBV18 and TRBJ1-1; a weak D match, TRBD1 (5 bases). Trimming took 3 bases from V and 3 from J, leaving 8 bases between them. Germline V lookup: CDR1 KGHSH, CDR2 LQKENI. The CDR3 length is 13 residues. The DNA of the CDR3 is TGTGCCAGCTCACCTCAGGGATACACTGAAGCTTTCTTT. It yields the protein CASSPQGYTEAFF. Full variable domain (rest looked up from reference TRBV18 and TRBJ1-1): NAGVMQNPRHLVRRRGQEARLRCSPMKGHSHVYWYRQLPEEGLKFMVYLQKENIIDESGMPKERFSAEFPKEGPSILRIQQVVRGDSAAYFCASSPQGYTEAFFGQGTRLTVV.

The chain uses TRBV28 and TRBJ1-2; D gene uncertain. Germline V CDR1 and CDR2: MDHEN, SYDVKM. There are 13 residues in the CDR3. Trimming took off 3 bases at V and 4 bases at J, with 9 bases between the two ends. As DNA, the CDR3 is TGTGCCAGCAGTTTGGAGGGTGGCTATGGCTACACCTTC. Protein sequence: CASSLEGGYGYTF.

DNA for the CDR3: TGTGCCAGCAGCTTTGCCCCGGGGGGTGAGCAGTTCTTC. Translation: CASSFAPGGEQFF. This chain uses TRBV7-2 with TRBJ2-1, with 7 bases that match TRBD2. The CDR3 contains 13 residues. The ends lost 3 bases at V and 9 bases at J; junction bases unmatched: 5. Per germline, CDR1 SGHTA and CDR2 FQGNSA.

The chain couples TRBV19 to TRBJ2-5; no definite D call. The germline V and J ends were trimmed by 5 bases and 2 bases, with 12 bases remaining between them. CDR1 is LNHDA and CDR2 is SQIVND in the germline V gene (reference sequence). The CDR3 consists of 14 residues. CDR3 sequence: CASSYSMRQETQYF. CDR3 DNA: TGTGCCAGTAGTTATTCGATGAGACAAGAGACCCAGTACTTC.

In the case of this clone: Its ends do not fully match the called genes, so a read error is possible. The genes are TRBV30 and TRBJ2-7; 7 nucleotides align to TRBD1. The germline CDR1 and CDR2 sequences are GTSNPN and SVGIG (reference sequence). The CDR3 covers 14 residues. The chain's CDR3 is CAWSRTGFIYGQYF. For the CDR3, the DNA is TGTGCCTGGAGCCGGACAGGTTTTATCTACGGGCAGTACTTC.

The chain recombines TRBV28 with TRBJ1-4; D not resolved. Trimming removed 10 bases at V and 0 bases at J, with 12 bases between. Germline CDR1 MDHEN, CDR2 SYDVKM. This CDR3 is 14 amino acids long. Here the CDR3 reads CAIQSGATNEKLFF. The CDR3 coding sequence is TGTGCCATACAATCGGGTGCAACTAATGAAAAACTGTTTTTT.

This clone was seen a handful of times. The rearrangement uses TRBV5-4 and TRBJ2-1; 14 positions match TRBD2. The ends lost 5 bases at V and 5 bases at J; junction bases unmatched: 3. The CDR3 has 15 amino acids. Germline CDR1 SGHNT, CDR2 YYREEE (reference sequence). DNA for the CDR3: TGTGCCAGCAGGGGGACTAGCGGGGGTGACAATGAGCAGTTCTTC. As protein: CASRGTSGGDNEQFF.

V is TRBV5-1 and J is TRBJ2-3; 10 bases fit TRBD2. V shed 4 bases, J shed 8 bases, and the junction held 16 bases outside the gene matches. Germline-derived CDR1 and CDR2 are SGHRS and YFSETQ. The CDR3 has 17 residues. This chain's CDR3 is CASSPPASGSDVGTQYF. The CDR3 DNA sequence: TGCGCCAGCAGCCCCCCCGCTAGCGGGAGCGACGTTGGTACGCAGTATTTT.

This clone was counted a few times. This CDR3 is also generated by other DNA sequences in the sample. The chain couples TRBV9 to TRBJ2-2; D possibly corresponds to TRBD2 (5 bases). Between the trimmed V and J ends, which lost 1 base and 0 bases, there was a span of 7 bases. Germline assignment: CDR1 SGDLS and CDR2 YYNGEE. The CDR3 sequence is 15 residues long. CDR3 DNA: TGTGCCAGCAGCGTAAGCGGTTCGAACACCGGGGAGCTGTTTTTT. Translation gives CASSVSGSNTGELFF. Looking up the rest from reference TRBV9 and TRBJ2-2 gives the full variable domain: DSGVTQTPKHLITATGQRVTLRCSPRSGDLSVYWYQQSLDQGLQFLIQYYNGEERAKGNILERFSAQQFPDLHSELNLSSLELGDSALYFCASSVSGSNTGELFFGEGSRLTVL.

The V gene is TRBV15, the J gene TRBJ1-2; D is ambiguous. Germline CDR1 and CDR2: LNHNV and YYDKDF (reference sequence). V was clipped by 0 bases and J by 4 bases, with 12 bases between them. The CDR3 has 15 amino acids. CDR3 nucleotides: TGTGCCACCAGCAGAGATCCGGGAGGCGCCTATGGCTACACCTTC. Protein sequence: CATSRDPGGAYGYTF.